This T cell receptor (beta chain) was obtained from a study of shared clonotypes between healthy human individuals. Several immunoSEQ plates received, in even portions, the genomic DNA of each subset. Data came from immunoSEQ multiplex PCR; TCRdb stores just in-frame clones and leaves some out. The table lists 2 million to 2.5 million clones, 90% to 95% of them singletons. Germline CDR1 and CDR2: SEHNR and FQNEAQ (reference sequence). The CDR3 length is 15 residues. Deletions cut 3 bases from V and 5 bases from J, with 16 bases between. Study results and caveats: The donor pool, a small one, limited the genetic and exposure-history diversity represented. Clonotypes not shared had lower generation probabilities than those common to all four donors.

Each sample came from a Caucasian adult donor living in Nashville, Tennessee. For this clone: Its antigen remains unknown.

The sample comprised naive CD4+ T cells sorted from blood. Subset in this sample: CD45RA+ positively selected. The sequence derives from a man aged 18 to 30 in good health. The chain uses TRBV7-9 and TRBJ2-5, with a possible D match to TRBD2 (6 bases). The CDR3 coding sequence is TGTGCCAGCAGCTTTTCCCCCGGGGGTTGGGAGACCCAGTACTTC. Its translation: CASSFSPGGWETQYF.